The next 16 T cell receptor beta chains were all read from a single sample in a study of blood T cell repertoires in COVID-19. Sequencing was performed with immunoSEQ multiplex PCR; in TCRdb, only in-frame clones are kept and a portion is missing. The table records about 150,000 clones, approximately 80% of them present only once. The sample consisted of peripheral blood. All receptors come from a man between 65 and 85 years old who had recovered from COVID-19.

This clone came up a few times. This chain connects TRBV12-3 or TRBV12-4 to TRBJ2-5, with 9 bases that match TRBD2. This CDR3 is 11 amino acids long. The junction had 3 bases not matched to a gene; V was cut back by 6 bases and J by 10 bases. The CDR3 protein is CASRSSGSQYF. The CDR3 nucleotides read TGTGCCAGCAGGAGTAGCGGGAGCCAGTACTTC.

This chain links TRBV4-3 with TRBJ2-3; 10 bases fit TRBD2. Germline V gives CDR1 LGHNA, CDR2 YSLEER. V gave up 2 bases and J gave up 6 bases; unmatched junction bases: 11. This CDR3 has 17 amino acids. The DNA for the CDR3 is TGCGCCAGCAGCCAAAAAGGTGGAGCGGGAGGGTCGGATACGCAGTATTTT. Amino acid sequence: CASSQKGGAGGSDTQYF.

V gene TRBV4-1 combines with J gene TRBJ1-2, with TRBD1 identical over 7 bases. With V trimmed by 2 bases and J by 3 bases, 18 bases remained unmatched. There are 19 residues in the CDR3. CDR1 MGHRA and CDR2 YSYEKL come from the germline V gene. In DNA, the CDR3 is TGCGCCAGCAGCCAAAAGAGGGGGACAGTGAGTGGAGGAGACTATGGCTACACCTTC. This sequence encodes CASSQKRGTVSGGDYGYTF.

V gene TRBV2 combines with J gene TRBJ1-6, with 10 bases fitting TRBD1. The CDR3 extends over 14 amino acids. From germline, CDR1 is SNHLY and CDR2 FYNNEI. Trimming removed 6 bases from V and 8 bases from J; junction bases left unmatched: 4. CDR3 DNA sequence: TGTGCCAGCAGCCCGGGACAGGGGTATTCACCCCTCCACTTT. Translation gives CASSPGQGYSPLHF.

The chain uses TRBV7-9 and TRBJ1-6; tentative D call: TRBD1 (6 bases). Germline V gene sequence: CDR1 SEHNR, CDR2 FQNEAQ (reference sequence). V was pared by 2 bases and J by 11 bases, with 13 bases between. This CDR3 is built from 14 residues. The CDR3 region is CASSLSGQPPPLHF. In DNA form, the CDR3 reads TGTGCCAGCAGCTTAAGCGGACAGCCTCCACCCCTCCACTTT.

The chain employs TRBV18 and TRBJ1-1; D is ambiguous. From germline, CDR1 is KGHSH and CDR2 LQKENI. The CDR3 length is 16 residues. V was shortened by 3 bases and J by 1 base, with 15 bases between the two germline ends. The CDR3 DNA is TGTGCCAGCTCACCTCCCGGGTCTCTAAAGAACACTGAAGCTTTCTTT. It codes for CASSPPGSLKNTEAFF. Variable domain in full (rest from reference TRBV18 and TRBJ1-1): NAGVMQNPRHLVRRRGQEARLRCSPMKGHSHVYWYRQLPEEGLKFMVYLQKENIIDESGMPKERFSAEFPKEGPSILRIQQVVRGDSAAYFCASSPPGSLKNTEAFFGQGTRLTVV.

This clone was seen more than once but under ten times. The genes are TRBV6-2 or TRBV6-3 and TRBJ2-3; 11 positions agree with TRBD2. The CDR3 is made up of 19 amino acids. Germline V lookup: CDR1 MNHEY, CDR2 SVGEGT. Losses at the gene ends were 2 bases for V and 8 bases for J; bases not matched to a gene: 18. This CDR3 is CASSYPPWVAGGPVATQYF. Written as DNA, the CDR3 is TGTGCCAGCAGTTACCCACCCTGGGTAGCGGGAGGGCCAGTGGCTACGCAGTATTTT.

The rearrangement joins TRBV28 to TRBJ1-2; D perhaps matches TRBD1 (5 bases). CDR1 is MDHEN and CDR2 is SYDVKM in the germline V gene. Trimming removed 9 bases at V and 4 bases at J, with 15 bases between. CDR3 length: 13 residues. In DNA, the CDR3 is TGTGCCAGTAACAACGGGGGGACCTATGGCTACACCTTC. Protein: CASNNGGTYGYTF.

This clone was detected only a few times. The chain couples TRBV7-2 to TRBJ1-6; 10 bases are shared with TRBD1. Per germline, CDR1 SGHTA and CDR2 FQGNSA. The V and J ends lost 1 base and 9 bases, in that order; junction bases with no gene match: 6. This CDR3 has 16 residues. CDR3 in amino acids: CASSLGGQGQGSPLHF. CDR3 sequence (DNA): TGTGCCAGCAGCTTAGGGGGACAGGGGCAGGGTTCACCCCTCCACTTT.

V usage is TRBV30 and J usage is TRBJ1-5; D remains unclear. The V gene's germline CDR1 is GTSNPN and CDR2 SVGIG (reference sequence). The ends were cut back, 5 bases at V and 9 bases at J, with 11 bases in the middle. CDR3 length equals 11 residues. The CDR3 nucleotides are TGTGCCTGGTTGGGGAGGCCGCCCCAGCATTTT. Its translation: CAWLGRPPQHF. The whole variable domain, remainder taken from reference TRBV30 and TRBJ1-5, is SQTIHQWPATLVQPVGSPLSLECTVEGTSNPNLYWYRQAAGRGLQLLFYSVGIGQISSEVPQNLSASRPQDRQFILSSKKLLLSDSGFYLCAWLGRPPQHFGDGTRLSIL.

The genes are TRBV27 and TRBJ2-7; 13 nucleotides align to TRBD2. This CDR3 region has 19 residues. J was trimmed by 1 base and V by 2 bases; bases with no gene match: 11. Germline loops: CDR1 MNHEY, CDR2 SMNVEV (reference sequence). The DNA for the CDR3 is TGTGCCAGCAGTTTAGTTTTCCCAAAGACTAGCGGGAGGTCCTACGAGCAGTACTTC. Its translation is CASSLVFPKTSGRSYEQYF.

This clone was seen only a few times. The J gene is TRBJ2-3, the V gene TRBV19, with 12 bases identical to TRBD2. The CDR3 is made up of 16 amino acids. With V trimmed by 5 bases and J by 3 bases, 6 bases remained unmatched. The germline gives CDR1 LNHDA, CDR2 SQIVND (reference sequence). The CDR3 is CASSSILAGGTDTQYF. DNA of the CDR3: TGTGCCAGTAGTTCTATCCTAGCGGGAGGGACAGATACGCAGTATTTT.

DNA of the CDR3: TGTGCCAGCAGCATTGGACAGGGTCCCTACGAGCAGTACTTC. Its protein is CASSIGQGPYEQYF. The J gene is TRBJ2-7, the V gene TRBV5-6; 8 bases are shared with TRBD1. Germline trimming cut 4 bases from V and 2 bases from J; bases unmatched to any gene: 5. The V gene's germline CDR1 is SGHDT and CDR2 YYEEEE. The CDR3 contains 14 residues.

The chain is built from TRBV29-1 and TRBJ2-5, with D perhaps TRBD2 (7 bases). The V gene's germline CDR1 is SQVTM and CDR2 ANQGSEA. This CDR3 spans 15 amino acids. Trimming took 6 bases from V and 4 from J, leaving 21 bases between them. Here the CDR3 reads CSVGGASSGTETQYF. The CDR3 DNA follows: TGCAGCGTGGGGGGGGCCAGCAGCGGTACAGAGACCCAGTACTTC.

A word on this clone: A read error may account for a junction end that differs from germline. This rearrangement joins TRBV7-7 to TRBJ2-5, with 9 bases lining up with TRBD1. CDR3 length: 16 amino acids. Germline V gene lookup returns CDR1 SSHAT and CDR2 FNYEAQ (reference sequence). The CDR3 protein is CASSSGTGYYGETQYF. The CDR3 DNA follows: TGTGCTAGCAGCTCAGGGACAGGGTATTATGGAGAGACCCAGTACTTC. Complete variable domain (other parts from reference TRBV7-7 and TRBJ2-5): GAGVSQSPRYKVTKRGQDVTLRCDPISSHATLYWYQQALGQGPEFLTYFNYEAQPDKSGLPSDRFSAERPEGSISTLTIQRTEQRDSAMYRCASSSGTGYYGETQYFGPGTRLLVL.

CDR3 bases: TGTGCCAGCAGCCTCCTAGCGGGAGAAAGCACAGATACGCAGTATTTT. Translation gives CASSLLAGESTDTQYF. This rearrangement joins TRBV6-4 to TRBJ2-3; 10 bases match TRBD2. Germline lookup yields CDR1 MRHNA and CDR2 SNTAGT. Losses at the gene ends were 6 bases for V and 0 bases for J; bases not matched to a gene: 6. The CDR3 totals 16 residues.